These 32 T cell receptor beta chains came from one sample sequenced in a study of blood T cell repertoires in COVID-19. Assay: immunoSEQ multiplex PCR; the TCRdb copy retains only in-frame clones and omits some. The table has approximately 230,000 clones, 85% to 90% seen once; the top ten hold about 1.3%. Specimen: peripheral blood. Every receptor here comes from a man older than 75 with acute or convalescent COVID-19.

In its sample, this clone was seen many times. The CDR3 DNA reads as TGTGCCAGCAGCTTAGGACATGGCTACGAGCAGTACTTC. Translated: CASSLGHGYEQYF. The rearrangement joins TRBV7-3 to TRBJ2-7, with D perhaps matching TRBD1 (5 bases). CDR1 and CDR2 from the germline V gene are SGHTA and FQGTGA. CDR3 length: 13 residues. The germline V and J ends were trimmed by 2 bases and 3 bases, with 8 bases remaining between them.

The chain has TRBV6-2 or TRBV6-3 and TRBJ2-1, with no clear D. V was pared by 2 bases and J by 4 bases, with 9 bases between. This CDR3 comprises 14 residues. Germline CDR1 is MNHEY and CDR2 is SVGEGT. The CDR3, as DNA: TGTGCCAGCAGTTACATACAGTCGTACAATGAGCAGTTCTTC. It yields the protein CASSYIQSYNEQFF.

The CDR3: CASRPGQGAWQFF. In DNA form, the CDR3 reads TGTGCCAGCAGACCCGGACAGGGGGCCTGGCAGTTCTTC. The gene calls are TRBV7-9 and TRBJ2-1; 11 bases line up with TRBD1. Losses at the gene ends were 6 bases for V and 12 bases for J; bases not matched to a gene: 7. The CDR3 has 13 residues. From germline, CDR1 is SEHNR and CDR2 FQNEAQ (reference sequence).

The chain is built from TRBV3-1 (or the pseudogene TRBV3-2) and TRBJ2-5, with TRBD2 identical over 12 bases. The germline gives CDR1 LGHDT, CDR2 YNNKEL (reference sequence). This CDR3 spans 19 amino acids. The V and J ends lost 0 bases and 5 bases, in that order; junction bases with no gene match: 13. This CDR3 is CASSQDKGRASGRVETQYF. CDR3 sequence (DNA): TGTGCCAGCAGCCAAGATAAGGGGCGGGCTAGCGGGAGGGTGGAGACCCAGTACTTC.

The V gene is TRBV5-1, the J gene TRBJ2-7; 7 bases fit TRBD2. The ends lost 4 bases at V and 1 base at J; junction bases unmatched: 8. The CDR3 spans 15 residues. Germline lookup yields CDR1 SGHRS and CDR2 YFSETQ. CDR3 bases: TGCGCCAGCAGCGCGTGGGGGGGATTGTCCTACGAGCAGTACTTC. Translation gives CASSAWGGLSYEQYF.

The CDR3 region is CASSPGTGDSPLHF. The CDR3 coding sequence is TGTGCCAGCTCACCGGGGACAGGGGATTCACCCCTCCACTTT. The chain employs TRBV18 and TRBJ1-6, with 10 positions matching TRBD1. The CDR3 spans 14 residues. V gave up 3 bases and J gave up 8 bases; unmatched junction bases: 1. Germline V gene sequence: CDR1 KGHSH, CDR2 LQKENI.

The CDR3 is CASSTPGQGNTEAFF. The CDR3 DNA sequence: TGTGCCAGTAGTACCCCGGGACAGGGAAACACTGAAGCTTTCTTT. V gene TRBV19 combines with J gene TRBJ1-1; 9 positions agree with TRBD1. The J segment lost 2 bases and the V segment lost 4 bases, leaving 5 bases of the junction unmatched. The CDR3 length is 15 residues. Germline V lookup: CDR1 LNHDA, CDR2 SQIVND (reference sequence).

The table lists this clone with a count of one. The V and J genes are TRBV4-3 and TRBJ2-3; 10 bases match TRBD2. Germline trimming cut 4 bases from V and 1 base from J; bases unmatched to any gene: 8. Germline loops: CDR1 LGHNA, CDR2 YSLEER. The CDR3 covers 17 residues. Here the CDR3 DNA reads TGCGCCAGCAGCCGTACTAGCGGGATGGGCCGCACAGATACGCAGTATTTT. It codes for CASSRTSGMGRTDTQYF.

The chain recombines TRBV4-3 with TRBJ1-1, with unresolved D. Germline V gene data show CDR1 as LGHNA and CDR2 as YSLEER. V was trimmed by 0 bases and J by 4 bases, leaving 15 bases between them. The CDR3 consists of 16 residues. In nucleotides, the CDR3 is TGCGCCAGCAGCCAAGAACCGGCCAGGTTCTCCACTGAAGCTTTCTTT. It is translated as CASSQEPARFSTEAFF.

This clone was seen a single time. This chain uses TRBV19 with TRBJ1-5; tentatively, D is TRBD1 (5 bases). Deletions cut 5 bases from V and 3 bases from J, with 20 bases between. The V gene's germline CDR1 is LNHDA and CDR2 SQIVND (reference sequence). The CDR3 contains 17 residues. The CDR3 here is CASSESRAGAFNQPQHF. DNA of the CDR3: TGTGCCAGTAGTGAGTCCAGGGCCGGCGCCTTCAATCAGCCCCAGCATTTT.

This clone was detected once. The V gene is TRBV7-9, the J gene TRBJ2-7, with TRBD2 as a possible D gene (5 bases). The V end was cut by 5 bases, the J end by 5 bases, with 13 bases between. This CDR3 contains 13 residues. Germline V gene lookup returns CDR1 SEHNR and CDR2 FQNEAQ (reference sequence). The CDR3 DNA is TGTGCCAGCAGCCGAAGTTGGGAGAACGAGCAGTACTTC. Encoded protein: CASSRSWENEQYF.

This rearrangement joins TRBV7-9 to TRBJ2-1; 10 nucleotides line up with TRBD2. The CDR3 length is 15 residues. Germline CDR1 and CDR2: SEHNR and FQNEAQ (reference sequence). Unmatched junction bases numbered 11, after V lost 5 bases and J lost 10 bases. CDR3 nucleotides: TGTGCCAGCAGCCCGGGAAGCGGGAGGGCCAAGGAGCAGTTCTTC. It specifies CASSPGSGRAKEQFF.

V and J are TRBV7-9 and TRBJ1-2; a weak D match, TRBD1 (6 bases). Germline CDR1 reads SEHNR; CDR2 reads FQNEAQ (reference sequence). V was shortened by 4 bases and J by 3 bases, with 15 bases between the two germline ends. This CDR3 is built from 15 residues. The CDR3 DNA reads as TGTGCCAGCAGCTCGGAAGCGGGGGGCGACTATGGCTACACCTTC. This codes for CASSSEAGGDYGYTF.

CDR3 amino acids: CASSRLAPTGEQYF. In DNA, the CDR3 is TGCGCCAGCAGCCGACTAGCCCCCACCGGCGAGCAGTACTTC. The chain is built from TRBV5-1 and TRBJ2-7; TRBD2 agrees at 7 bases. Germline CDR1 reads SGHRS; CDR2 reads YFSETQ. V was clipped by 4 bases and J by 6 bases; unmatched bases: 10. The CDR3 has 14 residues. Drawing the rest from reference TRBV5-1 and TRBJ2-7, the complete variable domain is KAGVTQTPRYLIKTRGQQVTLSCSPISGHRSVSWYQQTPGQGLQFLFEYFSETQRNKGNFPGRFSGRQFSNSRSEMNVSTLELGDSALYLCASSRLAPTGEQYFGPGTRLTVT.

The chain employs TRBV5-1 and TRBJ1-2; 9 bases agree with TRBD1. V lost 0 bases to trimming and J lost 2 bases; unmatched junction nucleotides: 8. This CDR3 has 17 residues. Germline lookup yields CDR1 SGHRS and CDR2 YFSETQ. Here the CDR3 reads CASSLGSLGQGNYGYTF. The CDR3 DNA reads as TGCGCCAGCAGCTTGGGGTCCCTAGGACAGGGGAACTATGGCTACACCTTC. The full variable domain, with the rest looked up from reference TRBV5-1 and TRBJ1-2, is KAGVTQTPRYLIKTRGQQVTLSCSPISGHRSVSWYQQTPGQGLQFLFEYFSETQRNKGNFPGRFSGRQFSNSRSEMNVSTLELGDSALYLCASSLGSLGQGNYGYTFGSGTRLTVV.

V usage is TRBV12-3 or TRBV12-4 and J usage is TRBJ1-2; a possible D gene is TRBD1 (6 bases). The V and J ends lost 6 bases and 4 bases respectively, with 12 bases between them. The length of the CDR3 is 13 residues. CDR3 coding DNA: TGTGCCAGCAGATATCAAGGGGGCTATGGCTACACCTTC. This sequence encodes CASRYQGGYGYTF.

The chain combines TRBV21-1 with TRBJ2-7; the D call in the table, TRBD1, was not verified against the DNA. TRBV21-1 counts as a pseudogene. The CDR3 has 17 amino acids. The CDR3 protein is CASSKEWGQGQTYEQYF. In nucleotides, the CDR3 is TGTGCCAGCAGCAAAGAGTGGGGACAGGGCCAAACCTACGAGCAGTACTTC.

The genes are TRBV19 and TRBJ2-5; 8 bases match TRBD1. Germline CDR1 LNHDA, CDR2 SQIVND (reference sequence). Trimming took 5 bases from V and 5 from J; bases not matched to a gene: 7. The length of the CDR3 is 14 residues. The CDR3 reads CASSPTGGVETQYF. The CDR3 nucleotides are TGTGCCAGTAGTCCCACAGGGGGAGTGGAGACCCAGTACTTC.

This chain links TRBV6-2 or TRBV6-3 with TRBJ1-5; 7 nucleotides line up with TRBD1. CDR3 size: 15 residues. Trimming at V came to 4 bases and at J to 4 bases, leaving 7 bases not matched to a gene. Per germline, CDR1 MNHEY and CDR2 SVGEGT. Written as DNA, the CDR3 is TGTGCCAGCAGTTCGGCAGGGGGACAAAATCAGCCCCAGCATTTT. Amino acid sequence: CASSSAGGQNQPQHF.

This chain links TRBV4-1 with TRBJ1-6; D is possibly TRBD1 (6 bases). This CDR3 is 15 amino acids long. V was trimmed by 2 bases and J by 9 bases, leaving 14 bases between them. Germline V gene lookup returns CDR1 MGHRA and CDR2 YSYEKL. The CDR3 nucleotides are TGCGCCAGCAGCCAACCGGGACAACCGATTTCACCCCTCCACTTT. It specifies CASSQPGQPISPLHF.

The chain recombines TRBV15 with TRBJ1-3; D unclear. Germline CDR1 LNHNV, CDR2 YYDKDF (reference sequence). CDR3 length: 14 amino acids. V dropped 0 bases and J dropped 4 bases, with 7 bases sitting between them. In nucleotides, the CDR3 is TGTGCCACCAGCAGAGATACTTCGGGAAACACCATATATTTT. Its protein is CATSRDTSGNTIYF.

Worth noting for this clone: Relative to the germline gene, one junction end is altered; a read error may explain this. V and J are TRBV11-3 and TRBJ2-2; weak D call: TRBD1 (6 bases). The CDR3 extends over 13 amino acids. CDR1 SGHNT and CDR2 YENEEA come from the germline V gene. In DNA, the CDR3 is TGTGCCAGCAGCCTAGACAGGTCCGGGGAGCTGTTTTTT. It yields the protein CASSLDRSGELFF.

The chain uses TRBV6-6 and TRBJ1-2, with 9 bases that match TRBD1. The CDR3 consists of 16 residues. V trimming: 5 bases; J trimming: 3 bases; junction bases outside the gene matches: 10. The germline V gene has CDR1 MNHNY and CDR2 SVGAGI (reference sequence). The CDR3 DNA sequence: TGTGCCAGCAGTCAGCCTTGGGACAGGGCCCACTATGGCTACACCTTC. It encodes CASSQPWDRAHYGYTF.

V gene TRBV9 combines with J gene TRBJ1-2, with 7 bases fitting TRBD1. With V trimmed by 4 bases and J by 0 bases, 9 bases remained unmatched. Germline CDR1 and CDR2: SGDLS and YYNGEE. The CDR3 totals 16 residues. This chain's CDR3 is CASSPGGRLANYGYTF. In nucleotides, the CDR3 is TGTGCCAGCAGCCCAGGGGGGAGGCTAGCTAACTATGGCTACACCTTC.

CDR3 protein: CATRGDGGAYNEQFF. CDR3 in DNA: TGTGCCACCAGGGGAGACGGAGGGGCCTACAATGAGCAGTTCTTC. The chain combines TRBV24-1 with TRBJ2-1; possible D gene TRBD2, 6 bases. The CDR3 is made up of 15 amino acids. From germline, CDR1 is KGHDR and CDR2 SFDVKD. Trimming cost V 7 bases and J 2 bases, with 14 bases left between them.

This chain links TRBV7-2 with TRBJ2-7; TRBD1 matches at 9 bases. CDR1 and CDR2 (germline): SGHTA, FQGNSA. The junction had 4 bases not matched to a gene; V was cut back by 5 bases and J by 2 bases. The CDR3 is 14 amino acids. The CDR3 coding sequence is TGTGCCAGCAGCACCGGACAGGGGCCCTACGAGCAGTACTTC. As protein: CASSTGQGPYEQYF.

The chain has TRBV12-5 and TRBJ2-2; D gene ambiguous. Per the germline V gene, CDR1 is LGHNT and CDR2 is FRNRAP. V was cut by 3 bases and J by 3 bases, with 11 bases left in between. The CDR3 is 15 residues long. CDR3 sequence (DNA): TGTGCTAGTGGTTTATCTGGGCCCCACACCGGGGAGCTGTTTTTT. Residues: CASGLSGPHTGELFF.

This clone was observed once. V usage is TRBV6-5 and J usage is TRBJ1-5; tentative D call: TRBD1 (5 bases). Looked up from germline, CDR1 is MNHEY and CDR2 is SVGAGI. Trimming pared 8 bases from V and 5 bases from J, leaving 16 bases between. The CDR3 spans 14 residues. This chain's CDR3 is CASVTTGPYQPQHF. CDR3 DNA: TGTGCCAGCGTTACTACAGGTCCATATCAGCCCCAGCATTTT.

This clone was counted a single time. The chain recombines TRBV29-1 with TRBJ2-1, with a tentative D call TRBD2 (5 bases). The CDR3 runs 12 residues. Germline V gene data show CDR1 as SQVTM and CDR2 as ANQGSEA. Trimming stripped 3 bases from V and 9 bases from J, with 12 bases between. The CDR3 sequence is CSVEPSRGEQFF. As DNA, the CDR3 is TGCAGCGTTGAGCCTAGCCGAGGTGAGCAGTTCTTC.

This chain connects TRBV29-1 to TRBJ2-7, with TRBD1 matching 8 bases. This CDR3 spans 13 amino acids. The V gene's germline CDR1 is SQVTM and CDR2 ANQGSEA. The V gene end was trimmed by 5 bases and the J gene end by 6 bases; junction bases not matched to a gene: 9. CDR3 protein: CSVRRQGAPEQYF. Written as DNA, the CDR3 is TGCAGCGTTCGGAGGCAGGGGGCCCCCGAGCAGTACTTC.

This chain joins TRBV25-1 and TRBJ2-3; 7 nucleotides line up with TRBD1. CDR1 is MGHDK, CDR2 SYGVNS, per germline. CDR3 size: 14 residues. V lost 7 bases and J lost 3; bases outside the gene matches: 7. The CDR3 DNA follows: TGTGCCAGCACTAGGGGACAGTGGACAGATACGCAGTATTTT. This codes for CASTRGQWTDTQYF.

The chain is built from TRBV27 and TRBJ1-6; D not certain. This CDR3 contains 15 residues. Germline CDR1 and CDR2: MNHEY and SMNVEV (reference sequence). Trimming took off 2 bases at V and 0 bases at J, with 5 bases between the two ends. The CDR3, as DNA: TGTGCCAGCAGTTTACTCGTCTCCTATAATTCACCCCTCCACTTT. Translation: CASSLLVSYNSPLHF.